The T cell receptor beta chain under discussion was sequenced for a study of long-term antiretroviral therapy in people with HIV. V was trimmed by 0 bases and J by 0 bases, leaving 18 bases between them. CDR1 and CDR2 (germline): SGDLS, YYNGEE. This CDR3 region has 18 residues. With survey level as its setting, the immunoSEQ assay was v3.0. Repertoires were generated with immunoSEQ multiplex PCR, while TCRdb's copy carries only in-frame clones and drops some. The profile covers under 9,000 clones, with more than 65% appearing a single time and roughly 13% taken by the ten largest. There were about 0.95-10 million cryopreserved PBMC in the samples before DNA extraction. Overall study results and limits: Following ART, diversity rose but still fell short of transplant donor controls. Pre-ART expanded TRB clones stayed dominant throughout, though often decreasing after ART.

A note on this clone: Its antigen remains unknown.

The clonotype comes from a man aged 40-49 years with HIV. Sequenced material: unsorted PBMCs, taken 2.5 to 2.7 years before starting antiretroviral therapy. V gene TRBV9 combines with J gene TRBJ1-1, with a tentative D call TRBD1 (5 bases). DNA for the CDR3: TGTGCCAGCAGCGTAGGAGGCTCGTTGGGGGGGATGAACACTGAAGCTTTCTTT. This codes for CASSVGGSLGGMNTEAFF.